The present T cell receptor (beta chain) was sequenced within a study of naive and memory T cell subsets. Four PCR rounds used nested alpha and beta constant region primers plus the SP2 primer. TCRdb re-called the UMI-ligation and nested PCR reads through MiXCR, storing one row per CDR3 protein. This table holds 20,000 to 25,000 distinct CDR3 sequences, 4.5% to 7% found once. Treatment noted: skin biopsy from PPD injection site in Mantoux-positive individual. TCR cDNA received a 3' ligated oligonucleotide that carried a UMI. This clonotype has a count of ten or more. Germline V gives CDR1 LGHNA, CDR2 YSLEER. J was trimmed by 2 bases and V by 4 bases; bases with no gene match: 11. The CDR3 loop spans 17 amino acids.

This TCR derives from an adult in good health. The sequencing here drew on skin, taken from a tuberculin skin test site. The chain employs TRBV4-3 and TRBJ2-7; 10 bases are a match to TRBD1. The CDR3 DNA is TGCGCCAGCAGCCGAGGAGCCCCGGGACAGGGGACCTACGAGCAGTACTTC. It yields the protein CASSRGAPGQGTYEQYF.